The following is a T cell receptor beta chain sequence with its context. There are a few counts of this clone. Its antigen target is currently unknown. No much larger clonotype is one base removed from it; base qualities were not supplied. The time point label, read with the paper, signifies: blood 2 weeks post-SBRT. The treatment or condition label for this specimen denotes: 15 Gy SBRT to primary tumor, nephrectomy 4 weeks later. To follow tumor-enriched clonotypes, serial peripheral blood was collected from radiation-treated patients at baseline and at 2 weeks and 4 weeks after SBRT. All patients had renal cell carcinoma with clear cell pathology. Genomic DNA for TCR sequencing was prepared using the QIAamp DNA Blood Mini Kit (Qiagen). The analyses included just those samples that passed every quality control check. The data belong to a study of radiation and T cells in renal cell carcinoma (dated by TCRdb to 2020 to 2021). Describing the broader study: The samples were drawn from a clinical trial, where primary renal cell carcinomas were treated with 15 Gy of stereotactic body radiation therapy and then removed by nephrectomy 4 weeks afterward. In total, 50 to 55 samples underwent TCR beta sequencing: roughly 25 tumors plus 27 peripheral blood samples. In the approximately 57 samples combined, 4,016,671 unique CDR3 nucleotide sequences were found, encoding about 2,700,000 unique CDR3 amino acid sequences.

TCR beta libraries were generated from genomic DNA with the immunoSEQ kit, following the manufacturer's recommendations. Library preparation used a first multiplex PCR with proprietary primers, then a second PCR adding unique barcodes, with bead cleanups after each round. Each sample batch included a kit-provided positive control reaction and a negative control reaction. The final libraries underwent checking on an Agilent 4200 TapeStation D1000 ScreenTape, volumetric pooling, and quantification by qPCR. Sequencing was performed on an Illumina NextSeq500 using a MidOutput 150-cycle cartridge, with 156 Read1 cycles, 15 Index1 cycles, and the kit custom primers. The pooled library was loaded at roughly 0.96 pM, with an approximately 20% PhiX control spiked in. Per the source publication's procedure: Vendor-processed data were analyzed in R, with a clonotype defined as all T cells sharing the same CDR3 nucleotide sequence. In the clone abundance analyses, frequencies were normalized to the 10,000 most abundant clones in each sample. Before analysis, public T cell clones were removed, and these numbered fewer than five per sample on average. An abundance difference of at least 32-fold between compartments was the criterion for calling clonotypes tumor-enriched or baseline blood-enriched. A beta-binomial differential abundance model was used to identify clonotypes that were expanded or contracted between blood time points. The Baroni-Urbani and Buser coefficient was used to measure tumor-blood repertoire similarity, and groups were compared with two-tailed Wilcoxon tests in R. TCRdb provides this immuneACCESS table in a form limited to in-frame rearrangements. Some clones are lacking; in checked studies, under half of them reflect an unresolved V gene, and why the rest are absent is not known. Clone size and V and J calls were adopted from that table, with D and trimming inferred from the DNA. The sample has around 60,000 clones on record, around 78% of them singletons. The ten largest make up roughly 7% of the sample.

General conclusions and limits of the study: Blood repertoire dynamics were not followed beyond 4 weeks after treatment. The single-armed trial design could not address effects of radiation dose or scheduling on the TCR repertoire. Because pretreatment tumor biopsies were not available, the study could not determine whether clonotypes were already present within the tumor at baseline. In blood, the top tumor clonotypes increased between baseline and 2 weeks post-radiation and then shrank by 4 weeks, which suggests that tumor-resident clones expanded only transiently.

V is trimmed back by 4 bases and J by 3 bases, and the junction contains 14 bases that no gene match accounts for. As encoded in the germline V gene, CDR1 is SGDLS while CDR2 is YYNGEE. The CDR3 runs 17 residues from the cysteine to the phenylalanine. CDR3 DNA is the only sequence kept; it has 51 bases, read in frame from the first base. The clonotype originates from a man aged 55 to 70 with renal cell carcinoma. Sequences were derived from blood, sampled from a patient whose treatment included radiotherapy and nephrectomy. The chain uses TRBV9 and TRBJ1-2, and TRBD1 aligns with 8 junction nucleotides. The sequence in DNA is TGTGCCAGCAGCTCCGCAGGGGGCGGGATAGTTGACTATGGCTACACCTTC. It encodes CASSSAGGGIVDYGYTF.